Shown below are 25 T cell receptor beta chains from a single sample sequenced in a study of CD8 T cells in ankylosing spondylitis. These receptors have no identified antigens. From the 5' RACE reads, TCRdb called clonotypes with MiXCR, one entry per CDR3 protein. The sample lists a few hundred thousand distinct CDR3 sequences; about 13% were seen once. Study-level findings and limits: A motif in TCR beta, a set of 8 or 9 highly homologous variants, appeared characteristic of ankylosing spondylitis blood.

The sequencing input was blood, either unsorted or a sorted T cell fraction (not recorded which). The receptors come from a male donor with ankylosing spondylitis.

This clonotype was seen a few times. One end of the junction fails to match germline, which may point to a read error. The CDR3 here is CCARPLSSRANTEAFF. As DNA, the CDR3 is TGCTGTGCCCGACCCCTTTCGTCTAGAGCTAACACTGAAGCTTTCTTT. The V call is TRBV20-1, the J call TRBJ1-1; no definite D call. The germline gives CDR1 DFQATT, CDR2 SNEGSKA (reference sequence). The CDR3 is 16 residues long.

The CDR3 coding sequence is TGTGCCAGCAGCTTAGATCTCCTATCCGGGACTACAGAGCAGTTCTTC. Protein sequence: CASSLDLLSGTTEQFF. V and J are TRBV11-2 and TRBJ2-1; 7 nucleotides agree with TRBD2. CDR3 size: 16 residues. CDR1 is SGHAT, CDR2 FQNNGV, per germline. The V and J ends lost 0 bases and 10 bases, in that order; junction bases with no gene match: 12.

Only a few counts were recorded for this clonotype. V and J are TRBV4-1 and TRBJ1-1; TRBD1 matches at 8 bases. The CDR3 totals 15 residues. The V and J ends lost 4 bases and 3 bases, in that order; junction bases with no gene match: 7. Germline CDR1 MGHRA, CDR2 YSYEKL. The CDR3 loop is CASSPAQTGDTEAFF. Written as DNA, the CDR3 is TGCGCCAGCAGCCCAGCACAGACAGGGGACACTGAAGCTTTCTTT.

The gene calls are TRBV6-1 and TRBJ2-7, with 8 bases fitting TRBD1. Trimming cost V 7 bases and J 1 base; bases outside gene matches: 6. CDR1 is MNHNS and CDR2 is SASEGT in the germline V gene. The CDR3 contains 14 residues. Here the CDR3 DNA reads TGTGCCAGCAATCACCGGGACAGGTCCTACGAGCAGTACTTC. Translating gives CASNHRDRSYEQYF.

This clonotype came up a few times. The chain uses TRBV20-1 and TRBJ2-1; 10 bases are shared with TRBD2. This CDR3 is built from 13 residues. Germline trimming cut 5 bases from V and 8 bases from J; bases unmatched to any gene: 6. Germline V gives CDR1 DFQATT, CDR2 SNEGSKA (reference sequence). The CDR3 DNA reads as TGCAGTGCTTCTAGCGGGAGCTTGGATGAGCAGTTCTTC. It codes for CSASSGSLDEQFF.

This rearrangement joins TRBV4-1 to TRBJ1-2; tentative D call: TRBD1 (5 bases). The germline CDR1 and CDR2 sequences are MGHRA and YSYEKL. Between the trimmed V and J ends, which lost 0 bases and 7 bases, there was a span of 12 bases. CDR3 length: 14 residues. CDR3 nucleotide sequence: TGCGCCAGCAGCCAAGATCTAGGGGTTTCTGGCTACACCTTC. Amino acids: CASSQDLGVSGYTF.

This clonotype was picked up a small number of times. This chain links TRBV20-1 with TRBJ2-3, with 7 nucleotides matching TRBD2. With V trimmed by 3 bases and J by 5 bases, 14 bases remained unmatched. Germline CDR1 is DFQATT and CDR2 is SNEGSKA (reference sequence). This CDR3 spans 16 amino acids. CDR3 bases: TGCAGTGCTAGCCCCCCTAGCGGTATGTTTGGAGATACGCAGTATTTT. It is translated as CSASPPSGMFGDTQYF.

This clonotype was counted a few times. This chain links TRBV10-1 with TRBJ2-1; 9 nucleotides match TRBD2. The CDR3 loop spans 14 amino acids. The trim removed 5 bases at V and 6 bases at J, leaving 5 bases unmatched. The germline CDR1 and CDR2 sequences are WNHNN and SYGVQD (reference sequence). Here the CDR3 DNA reads TGCGCCAGCAGTTTAGCGGGAGAGGTCAATGAGCAGTTCTTC. Protein product: CASSLAGEVNEQFF.

There are a few counts of this clonotype. The V and J genes are TRBV20-1 and TRBJ2-7; 8 bases align to TRBD2. The CDR3 totals 16 residues. CDR1 is DFQATT, CDR2 SNEGSKA, per germline (reference sequence). V dropped 0 bases and J dropped 2; count of bases not matched to a gene: 9. The CDR3 here is CSARDPGGRIPYEQYF. In DNA form, the CDR3 reads TGCAGTGCTAGAGATCCGGGCGGGAGGATACCCTACGAGCAGTACTTC.

This CDR3 reads CAPGTGVYNEQFF. Here the CDR3 DNA reads TGTGCCCCCGGGACAGGAGTCTACAATGAGCAGTTCTTC. The chain carries TRBV30 and TRBJ2-1; 8 nucleotides line up with TRBD1. The CDR3 is 13 residues long. Germline CDR1 and CDR2: GTSNPN and SVGIG (reference sequence). V dropped 8 bases and J dropped 3; count of bases not matched to a gene: 6.

This clonotype was seen only a few times. This rearrangement joins TRBV7-2 to TRBJ2-1; 10 bases agree with TRBD2. The CDR3 sequence is 16 residues long. Germline CDR1 SGHTA, CDR2 FQGNSA. The V gene end was trimmed by 5 bases and the J gene end by 4 bases; junction bases not matched to a gene: 8. The chain's CDR3 is CASSPAGTSVYNEQFF. The DNA of the CDR3 is TGTGCCAGCAGCCCCGCCGGGACTAGCGTTTACAATGAGCAGTTCTTC.

This clonotype was seen at least ten times. The gene calls are TRBV6-2 or TRBV6-3 and TRBJ2-1; 9 positions agree with TRBD2. The length of the CDR3 is 19 residues. The germline CDR1 and CDR2 sequences are MNHEY and SVGEGT. The J segment lost 5 bases and the V segment lost 4 bases, leaving 18 bases of the junction unmatched. CDR3 sequence: CASSLRASGASTSHNEQFF. The CDR3 DNA is TGTGCCAGCAGTTTGCGGGCTAGCGGGGCCTCGACAAGCCACAATGAGCAGTTCTTC.

This clonotype was seen a handful of times. The rearrangement joins TRBV20-1 to TRBJ2-7; tentative D call: TRBD2 (7 bases). CDR1 DFQATT and CDR2 SNEGSKA come from the germline V gene (reference sequence). The V and J ends lost 6 bases and 9 bases respectively, with 21 bases between them. The CDR3 has 13 residues. As DNA, the CDR3 is TGCAGTGCCAAGGAGGGCGGGGGCCTAATGCAGTACGTC. This encodes CSAKEGGGLMQYV.

The chain recombines TRBV3-1 with TRBJ2-7; 10 bases match TRBD1. The CDR3 runs 14 residues. Trimming at V came to 3 bases and at J to 6 bases, leaving 5 bases not matched to a gene. Germline-derived CDR1 and CDR2 are LGHDT and YNNKEL (reference sequence). CDR3 protein: CASSHLGTGAEQYF. The CDR3 DNA reads TGTGCCAGCAGCCACCTCGGGACAGGGGCCGAGCAGTACTTC.

This clonotype has a handful of counts. The V and J genes are TRBV10-3 and TRBJ2-1; 14 bases are shared with TRBD2. After removal of 11 bases from V and 3 bases from J, the junction contained 3 bases not matched to a gene. The CDR3 is 14 residues long. Germline V gives CDR1 ENHRY, CDR2 SYGVKD. The CDR3 loop reads CAVGTSGSYNEQFF. The CDR3 bases are TGTGCCGTCGGGACTAGCGGGAGCTACAATGAGCAGTTCTTC.

A few counts support this clonotype. The chain couples TRBV7-2 to TRBJ2-7; 10 nucleotides agree with TRBD2. Germline loops: CDR1 SGHTA, CDR2 FQGNSA. The CDR3 is made up of 15 amino acids. The V gene end was trimmed by 6 bases and the J gene end by 3 bases; junction bases not matched to a gene: 8. DNA of the CDR3: TGTGCCAGCAGAACTAGCGGGATTTCTTTCTACGAGCAGTACTTC. This translates into CASRTSGISFYEQYF.

This chain joins TRBV3-1 and TRBJ2-2, with D perhaps TRBD2 (5 bases). Trimming removed 0 bases at V and 3 bases at J, with 11 bases between. This CDR3 is built from 16 residues. The germline V gene has CDR1 LGHDT and CDR2 YNNKEL (reference sequence). The CDR3, as DNA: TGTGCCAGCAGCCAAGACGCCGGAGGATACACCGGGGAGCTGTTTTTT. Translating it yields CASSQDAGGYTGELFF.

This clonotype has only a few counts. The rearrangement links TRBV13 to TRBJ2-7; 10 bases agree with TRBD2. The CDR3 consists of 15 residues. The J segment lost 0 bases and the V segment lost 8 bases, leaving 7 bases of the junction unmatched. Looked up from germline, CDR1 is PRHDT and CDR2 is FYEKMQ (reference sequence). CDR3 sequence: CASSSGLAVSYEQYV. Here the CDR3 DNA reads TGTGCCAGCTCATCTGGACTAGCGGTCTCCTACGAGCAGTACGTC.

This clonotype was recorded many times. This sequence joins TRBV4-1 and TRBJ2-3; D may be TRBD2 (5 bases). Per the germline V gene, CDR1 is MGHRA and CDR2 is YSYEKL. The V gene lost 3 bases and the J gene lost 4 bases, with 8 bases spanning the gap. There are 13 residues in the CDR3. Here the CDR3 reads CASSQSDSDTQYF. Here the CDR3 DNA reads TGCGCCAGCAGCCAGTCGGACTCAGATACGCAGTATTTT.

This clonotype has a handful of counts. The CDR3 spells CSARHGTRVFNEQFF. Here the CDR3 DNA reads TGCAGTGCTAGACACGGGACTAGAGTCTTCAATGAGCAGTTCTTC. The chain is built from TRBV20-1 and TRBJ2-1; 8 bases match TRBD2. The J segment lost 6 bases and the V segment lost 2 bases, leaving 9 bases of the junction unmatched. Germline CDR1 DFQATT, CDR2 SNEGSKA (reference sequence). The CDR3 is made up of 15 amino acids.

CDR3 in DNA: TGCAGTGCTAGAGATCTGGGACAGGGGTTTTTTTATGGCTACACCTTC. Translating gives CSARDLGQGFFYGYTF. The chain employs TRBV20-1 and TRBJ1-2; 10 bases map to TRBD1. With V trimmed by 0 bases and J by 5 bases, 9 bases remained unmatched. The V gene's germline CDR1 is DFQATT and CDR2 SNEGSKA (reference sequence). The CDR3 contains 16 residues.

This clonotype came up once. The V and J genes are TRBV18 and TRBJ2-7, with 8 bases lining up with TRBD1. Germline V gene sequence: CDR1 KGHSH, CDR2 LQKENI. Trimming took 1 base from V and 6 from J; bases not matched to a gene: 11. The length of the CDR3 is 16 residues. The CDR3 loop is CASSPLGQGTSGEQYF. The CDR3 DNA sequence: TGTGCCAGCTCACCACTAGGACAGGGCACCAGTGGCGAGCAGTACTTC.

The CDR3, as DNA: TGCGCCAGCAGTTGGGACGGAATGAACACCGGGGAGCTGTTTTTT. As protein: CASSWDGMNTGELFF. The J gene is TRBJ2-2, the V gene TRBV5-1; either TRBD1 or TRBD2 may supply D (5 bases each). V gave up 5 bases and J gave up 1 base, with 12 bases separating them. Germline V gene lookup returns CDR1 SGHRS and CDR2 YFSETQ. The CDR3 sequence is 15 residues long. Based on the CDR3 plus reference TRBV5-1 and TRBJ2-2, the full variable domain is KAGVTQTPRYLIKTRGQQVTLSCSPISGHRSVSWYQQTPGQGLQFLFEYFSETQRNKGNFPGRFSGRQFSNSRSEMNVSTLELGDSALYLCASSWDGMNTGELFFGEGSRLTVL.

The table lists this clonotype with many counts. The chain carries TRBV12-3 or TRBV12-4 and TRBJ1-2, with 8 bases lining up with TRBD1. CDR3 size: 13 residues. V was pared by 5 bases and J by 6 bases, with 5 bases of the junction left unmatched. The DNA for the CDR3 is TGTGCCAGCAGTACGACAGGGGCAGATGGCTACACCTTC. It is translated as CASSTTGADGYTF.

The chain carries TRBV28 and TRBJ2-7; D unclear. Deletions cut 6 bases from V and 1 base from J, with 13 bases between. The germline gives CDR1 MDHEN, CDR2 SYDVKM. The CDR3 loop spans 14 amino acids. As DNA, the CDR3 is TGTGCCAGCAGCCCGGCTGCGGAATCCTACGAGCAGTACTTC. It translates to CASSPAAESYEQYF.